The 23 T cell receptor beta chains in this list originate from one sample, sequenced in a study of post-analysis software for immune sequencing data. Libraries were made from TCR beta cDNA, and they carried unique molecular identifiers. Via MiXCR, TCRdb re-called the PCR reads, giving one row per CDR3 protein. Among fewer than 850,000 distinct CDR3 sequences listed, about half were seen once. What these receptors recognize is not known. General study results and limits: With TRBV5-6, TRBV5-1 and TRBV20-1 included, about five TRBV segments were more frequent in patients than in controls.

Material for sequencing was blood. The source is a girl aged 10-17 years with multiple sclerosis.

This clonotype was counted between two and nine times. This chain uses TRBV7-3 with TRBJ2-3; 8 bases agree with TRBD2. This CDR3 has 14 residues. V trimming: 5 bases; J trimming: 1 base; junction bases outside the gene matches: 2. Per the germline V gene, CDR1 is SGHTA and CDR2 is FQGTGA. The CDR3 spells CASSISGGTDTQYF. For the CDR3, the DNA is TGTGCCAGCAGCATTAGCGGGGGCACAGATACGCAGTATTTT.

The rearrangement links TRBV2 to TRBJ2-3; unclear D gene. Germline V CDR1 and CDR2: SNHLY, FYNNEI. Trimming shortened V by 8 bases and J by 0 bases, and 9 bases separated the two germline ends. The CDR3 has 13 amino acids. The CDR3 loop reads CASWGLSTDTQYF. For the CDR3, the DNA is TGTGCCAGCTGGGGATTAAGCACAGATACGCAGTATTTT.

The chain joins TRBV7-8 to TRBJ2-7; TRBD2 aligns across 7 bases. Germline lookup yields CDR1 SGHVS and CDR2 FQNEAQ. V lost 4 bases to trimming and J lost 3 bases; unmatched junction nucleotides: 15. The CDR3 has 17 amino acids. The chain's CDR3 is CASSYDPASGGFYEQYF. As DNA, the CDR3 is TGTGCCAGCAGCTATGACCCAGCTAGCGGAGGGTTCTACGAGCAGTACTTC.

The genes are TRBV27 and TRBJ2-3, with TRBD2 matching 7 bases. The V gene's germline CDR1 is MNHEY and CDR2 SMNVEV (reference sequence). The CDR3 loop spans 15 amino acids. Trimming took 5 bases from V and 2 from J; bases not matched to a gene: 7. CDR3 DNA: TGTGCCAGCAGTCAGACTAGCATTGACACAGATACGCAGTATTTT. It yields the protein CASSQTSIDTDTQYF.

The chain couples TRBV4-3 to TRBJ2-3, with D possibly being TRBD2 (5 bases). Germline CDR1 reads LGHNA; CDR2 reads YSLEER. V dropped 2 bases and J dropped 1 base, with 10 bases sitting between them. The CDR3 loop spans 15 amino acids. CDR3 amino acids: CASSQLSSRTDTQYF. The CDR3, as DNA: TGCGCCAGCAGCCAACTCTCTAGCCGCACAGATACGCAGTATTTT.

The J gene is TRBJ2-1, the V gene TRBV5-1, with TRBD2 as a possible D gene (6 bases). V was shortened by 5 bases and J by 6 bases, with 9 bases between the two germline ends. CDR1 SGHRS and CDR2 YFSETQ come from the germline V gene. The CDR3 extends over 12 amino acids. The CDR3 loop is CASRGTLNEQFF. CDR3 in DNA: TGCGCCAGCAGAGGGACTCTCAATGAGCAGTTCTTC. The complete variable domain, with remaining parts taken from reference TRBV5-1 and TRBJ2-1, reads KAGVTQTPRYLIKTRGQQVTLSCSPISGHRSVSWYQQTPGQGLQFLFEYFSETQRNKGNFPGRFSGRQFSNSRSEMNVSTLELGDSALYLCASRGTLNEQFFGPGTRLTVL.

A note on this clonotype: An end of the junction differs from the germline gene, which may be a read error. V is TRBV6-5 and J is TRBJ2-4, with D hard to call. This CDR3 contains 13 residues. Germline V lookup: CDR1 MNHEY, CDR2 SVGAGI. The CDR3 reads CASSPSARNIQYF. The CDR3 bases are TGTGCCAGCAGTCCCTCAGCCAGAAACATTCAGTACTTC.

The CDR3 bases are TGCGCCAGCAGCTTGTGGGGGACGGTTTCCTACGAGCAGTACTTC. Residues: CASSLWGTVSYEQYF. The chain is built from TRBV5-1 and TRBJ2-7, with D perhaps given as TRBD1 or TRBD2 (5 bases each). This CDR3 region has 15 residues. V lost 1 base to trimming and J lost 1 base, with 12 bases between them. Germline CDR1 is SGHRS and CDR2 is YFSETQ.

The V call is TRBV20-1, the J call TRBJ2-1, with 13 positions matching TRBD2. The CDR3 is made up of 17 amino acids. J was trimmed by 6 bases and V by 0 bases; bases with no gene match: 8. Germline values: CDR1 DFQATT, CDR2 SNEGSKA (reference sequence). The CDR3 DNA reads as TGCAGTGCTAGAGATTGGGAACTAGCGGGAGGGATCAATGAGCAGTTCTTC. It yields the protein CSARDWELAGGINEQFF.

The V call is TRBV7-2, the J call TRBJ2-1; D not certain. The CDR3 has 13 amino acids. The germline V gene has CDR1 SGHTA and CDR2 FQGNSA. The V and J ends lost 5 bases and 5 bases respectively, with 10 bases between them. The CDR3 is CASSLGPNNEQFF. CDR3 nucleotide sequence: TGTGCCAGCAGCCTAGGCCCGAACAATGAGCAGTTCTTC.

This rearrangement joins TRBV12-3 or TRBV12-4 to TRBJ2-1; TRBD2 might be the D (5 bases). This CDR3 spans 14 amino acids. Trimming cost V 4 bases and J 6 bases, with 13 bases left between them. CDR3 nucleotide sequence: TGTGCCAGCAGTTCGGCAGGACTCCTCAATGAGCAGTTCTTC. Translation: CASSSAGLLNEQFF.

This chain links TRBV6-6 with TRBJ2-7; TRBD2 might be the D (6 bases). Per germline, CDR1 MNHNY and CDR2 SVGAGI (reference sequence). This CDR3 spans 15 amino acids. Trimming pared 0 bases from V and 6 bases from J, leaving 15 bases between. CDR3 loop: CASSYSPGRDGEQYF. In nucleotides, the CDR3 is TGTGCCAGCAGTTACTCCCCCGGGAGAGATGGCGAGCAGTACTTC.

A few counts support this clonotype. This chain connects TRBV7-9 to TRBJ2-7, with D possibly being TRBD1 or TRBD2 (5 bases each). Germline CDR1 SEHNR, CDR2 FQNEAQ (reference sequence). The CDR3 contains 14 residues. Trimming removed 10 bases from V and 2 bases from J, with 18 bases in between. CDR3 residues: CAITGRPLPYEQYF. DNA of the CDR3: TGTGCCATCACGGGACGGCCACTTCCCTACGAGCAGTACTTC.

The CDR3 is CASSPRRSGGPSQETQYF. Written as DNA, the CDR3 is TGTGCCAGCAGCCCCCGGAGGTCGGGAGGGCCCTCCCAAGAGACCCAGTACTTC. The rearrangement joins TRBV7-8 to TRBJ2-5; 8 nucleotides align to TRBD2. CDR3 length: 18 residues. The germline V gene has CDR1 SGHVS and CDR2 FQNEAQ. With V trimmed by 5 bases and J by 1 base, 15 bases remained unmatched.

A few counts support this clonotype. The chain joins TRBV7-3 to TRBJ2-3; TRBD2 is a possible D gene (5 bases). The CDR3 is made up of 15 amino acids. V gave up 2 bases and J gave up 5 bases, with 14 bases separating them. Germline V gene data show CDR1 as SGHTA and CDR2 as FQGTGA. The CDR3 region is CASSLYREPVDTQYF. Written as DNA, the CDR3 is TGTGCCAGCAGCTTATATAGGGAGCCGGTAGATACGCAGTATTTT. The full variable domain, its missing parts supplied by reference TRBV7-3 and TRBJ2-3, is GAGVSQTPSNKVTEKGKYVELRCDPISGHTALYWYRQSLGQGPEFLIYFQGTGAADDSGLPNDRFFAVRPEGSVSTLKIQRTERGDSAVYLCASSLYREPVDTQYFGPGTRLTVL.

The V call is TRBV9, the J call TRBJ1-1; D is perhaps TRBD1 (6 bases). This CDR3 is built from 14 residues. Germline-derived CDR1 and CDR2 are SGDLS and YYNGEE. V was pared by 1 base and J by 5 bases, with 12 bases between. In DNA, the CDR3 is TGTGCCAGCAGCGTAACAGGGATGGATACTGAAGCTTTCTTT. Translation: CASSVTGMDTEAFF.

V gene TRBV5-1 combines with J gene TRBJ1-1; D call uncertain. CDR3 length equals 13 residues. V was trimmed by 7 bases and J by 2 bases, leaving 12 bases between them. CDR1 is SGHRS, CDR2 YFSETQ, per germline. The CDR3 bases are TGCGCCAGCCAGAGGACGGAAAACACTGAAGCTTTCTTT. Translated, it gives CASQRTENTEAFF. Full variable domain (outside the CDR3, taken from reference TRBV5-1 and TRBJ1-1): KAGVTQTPRYLIKTRGQQVTLSCSPISGHRSVSWYQQTPGQGLQFLFEYFSETQRNKGNFPGRFSGRQFSNSRSEMNVSTLELGDSALYLCASQRTENTEAFFGQGTRLTVV.

The chain combines TRBV5-8 with TRBJ1-2, with 8 nucleotides matching TRBD1. Germline V CDR1 and CDR2: SGHTS, YDEGEE. The CDR3 totals 14 residues. V was clipped by 4 bases and J by 4 bases; unmatched bases: 6. CDR3 residues: CASSTTGAFYGYTF. CDR3 bases: TGTGCCAGCAGCACGACAGGGGCGTTCTATGGCTACACCTTC.

The sample holds one count of this clonotype. The chain joins TRBV5-5 to TRBJ1-5; D unresolved. V was clipped by 2 bases and J by 0 bases, with 15 bases between them. The CDR3 spans 17 residues. Germline CDR1 is SGHKS and CDR2 is YYEKEE (reference sequence). The CDR3, as DNA: TGTGCCAGCAGCTTAGGTTCGGGCCTTTATAGCAATCAGCCCCAGCATTTT. As protein: CASSLGSGLYSNQPQHF.

This clonotype showed up just a few times. This chain joins TRBV3-1 and TRBJ2-7, with 7 bases aligning to TRBD1. J gave up 2 bases and V 0 bases, and 7 bases lay outside the gene matches. In germline, CDR1 is LGHDT, CDR2 YNNKEL (reference sequence). The CDR3 loop spans 16 amino acids. CDR3 region: CASSQEGDRPPYEQYF. CDR3 coding DNA: TGTGCCAGCAGCCAAGAAGGGGACAGACCCCCCTACGAGCAGTACTTC.

This clonotype was seen only a few times. The CDR3 nucleotides are TGTGCCAGCTGGAGGGTTGGTGAAAAACTGTTTTTT. It is translated as CASWRVGEKLFF. The chain recombines TRBV6-2 or TRBV6-3 with TRBJ1-4; D gene unclear. CDR3 length: 12 residues. The germline gives CDR1 MNHEY, CDR2 SVGEGT. Trimming shortened V by 8 bases and J by 7 bases, and 11 bases separated the two germline ends.

V usage is TRBV10-3 and J usage is TRBJ2-5; possible D gene TRBD2, 5 bases. Per germline, CDR1 ENHRY and CDR2 SYGVKD. The CDR3 is 15 residues long. Trimming cost V 0 bases and J 5 bases, with 13 bases left between them. The chain's CDR3 is CAISESASRGETQYF. Written as DNA, the CDR3 is TGTGCCATCAGTGAGTCCGCCTCCCGCGGGGAGACCCAGTACTTC.

This clonotype has just a few counts. This chain links TRBV7-9 with TRBJ2-5; 7 nucleotides line up with TRBD2. The end of the DNA fits TRBJ2-7 better, so the J call may be wrong. This CDR3 region has 14 residues. The germline CDR1 and CDR2 sequences are SEHNR and FQNEAQ (reference sequence). CDR3 sequence (DNA): TGTGCCAGCAGCCCTGCGGGAGTGGTCTACGAGCAGTACTTC. It is translated as CASSPAGVVYEQYF.